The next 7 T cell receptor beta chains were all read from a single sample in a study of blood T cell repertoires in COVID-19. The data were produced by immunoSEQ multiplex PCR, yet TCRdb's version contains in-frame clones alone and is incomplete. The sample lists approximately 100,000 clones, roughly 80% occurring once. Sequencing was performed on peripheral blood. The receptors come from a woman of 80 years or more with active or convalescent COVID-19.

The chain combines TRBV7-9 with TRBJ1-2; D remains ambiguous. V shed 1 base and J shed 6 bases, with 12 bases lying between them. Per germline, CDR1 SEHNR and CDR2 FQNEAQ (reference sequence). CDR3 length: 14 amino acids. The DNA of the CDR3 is TGTGCCAGCAGCTTAGTATCCAGTTCTCATGGCTACACCTTC. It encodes CASSLVSSSHGYTF. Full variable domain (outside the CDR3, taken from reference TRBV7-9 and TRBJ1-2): DTGVSQNPRHKITKRGQNVTFRCDPISEHNRLYWYRQTLGQGPEFLTYFQNEAQLEKSRLLSDRFSAERPKGSFSTLEIQRTEQGDSAMYLCASSLVSSSHGYTFGSGTRLTVV.

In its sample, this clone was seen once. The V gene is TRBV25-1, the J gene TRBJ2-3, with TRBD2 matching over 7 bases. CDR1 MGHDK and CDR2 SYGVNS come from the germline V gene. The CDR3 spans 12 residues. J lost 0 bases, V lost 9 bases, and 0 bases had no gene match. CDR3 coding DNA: TGTGCCAGTAGCGGGAGCACAGATACGCAGTATTTT. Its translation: CASSGSTDTQYF.

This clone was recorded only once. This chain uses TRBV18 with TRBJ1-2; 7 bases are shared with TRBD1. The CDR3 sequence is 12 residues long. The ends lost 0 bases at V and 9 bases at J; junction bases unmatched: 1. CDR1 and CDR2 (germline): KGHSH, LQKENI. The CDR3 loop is CASSPPTGSYTF. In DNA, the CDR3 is TGTGCCAGCTCACCACCGACAGGGAGCTACACCTTC.

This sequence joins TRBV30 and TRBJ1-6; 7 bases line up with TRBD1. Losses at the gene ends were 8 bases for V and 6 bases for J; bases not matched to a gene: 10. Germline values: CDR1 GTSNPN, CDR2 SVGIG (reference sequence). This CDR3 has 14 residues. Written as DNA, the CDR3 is TGTGCCGGCCAACAGGGGAGCTCTAATTCACCCCTCCACTTT. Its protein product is CAGQQGSSNSPLHF. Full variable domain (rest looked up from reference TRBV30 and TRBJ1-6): SQTIHQWPATLVQPVGSPLSLECTVEGTSNPNLYWYRQAAGRGLQLLFYSVGIGQISSEVPQNLSASRPQDRQFILSSKKLLLSDSGFYLCAGQQGSSNSPLHFGNGTRLTVT.

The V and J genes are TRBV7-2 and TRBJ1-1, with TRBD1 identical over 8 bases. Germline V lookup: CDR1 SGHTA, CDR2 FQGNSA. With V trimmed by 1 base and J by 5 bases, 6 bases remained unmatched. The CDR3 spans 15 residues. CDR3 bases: TGTGCCAGCAGCTTAGGCGCAGGGGGCATTACTGAAGCTTTCTTT. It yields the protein CASSLGAGGITEAFF.

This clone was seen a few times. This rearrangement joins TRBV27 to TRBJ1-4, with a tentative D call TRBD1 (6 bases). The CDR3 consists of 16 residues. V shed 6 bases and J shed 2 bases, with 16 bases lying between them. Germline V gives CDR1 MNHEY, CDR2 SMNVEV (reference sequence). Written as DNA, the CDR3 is TGTGCCAGCAGCCAGAACAGGGTAACCACTAATGAAAAACTGTTTTTT. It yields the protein CASSQNRVTTNEKLFF.

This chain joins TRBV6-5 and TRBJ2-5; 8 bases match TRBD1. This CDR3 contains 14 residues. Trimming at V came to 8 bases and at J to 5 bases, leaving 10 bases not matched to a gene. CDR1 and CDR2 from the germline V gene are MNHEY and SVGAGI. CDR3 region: CASGRTGLGETQYF. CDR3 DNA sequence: TGTGCCAGCGGAAGGACAGGGTTGGGCGAGACCCAGTACTTC.